These 23 T cell receptor beta chains share one sample of origin, sequenced in a study of T cells after yellow fever vaccination. TCRdb processed the 5' RACE reads anew with MiXCR; each CDR3 protein has one entry. The table lists 65,000 to 90,000 distinct CDR3 sequences, roughly 7.7% of them singletons. The material sequenced was CD8+ T cells sorted from PBMCs, taken on the day of the yellow fever booster vaccination. The source of these receptors is a man aged 25 to 45 who received the YFV17D yellow fever vaccine.

The CDR3 spells CASSLGLAGLVEQYF. The CDR3 bases are TGTGCCAGCAGCTTAGGACTAGCGGGACTTGTCGAGCAGTACTTC. The gene calls are TRBV7-9 and TRBJ2-7; TRBD2 aligns across 11 bases. V lost 1 base, J lost 6 bases, and 5 bases stayed unmatched. The germline V gene has CDR1 SEHNR and CDR2 FQNEAQ (reference sequence). There are 15 residues in the CDR3.

As concerns this clonotype: A much larger clone is a single base away; this may be a read error. J is TRBJ2-7 and V is TRBV24-1; D possibly corresponds to TRBD1 (5 bases). The CDR3 is 15 residues long. Germline V lookup: CDR1 KGHDR, CDR2 SFDVKD. In DNA form, the CDR3 reads TGTCCCACGCCGGAAGGGCAGGGCGACTCCTACGAGCAGTACTTC. Translating gives CPTPEGQGDSYEQYF.

This clonotype was counted many times. The J gene is TRBJ2-7, the V gene TRBV9, with 11 bases fitting TRBD2. The CDR3 spans 14 residues. With 4 bases clipped from V and 3 bases from J, the junction kept 3 bases outside the gene matches. Germline CDR1 is SGDLS and CDR2 is YYNGEE. The CDR3 region is CASSTSGSFYEQYF. As DNA, the CDR3 is TGTGCCAGCAGCACTAGCGGGAGTTTCTACGAGCAGTACTTC. Complete variable domain (other parts from reference TRBV9 and TRBJ2-7): DSGVTQTPKHLITATGQRVTLRCSPRSGDLSVYWYQQSLDQGLQFLIQYYNGEERAKGNILERFSAQQFPDLHSELNLSSLELGDSALYFCASSTSGSFYEQYFGPGTRLTVT.

The genes are TRBV7-2 and TRBJ2-1; D remains unclear. The V end was cut by 1 base, the J end by 9 bases, with 22 bases between. This CDR3 region has 17 residues. Looked up from germline, CDR1 is SGHTA and CDR2 is FQGNSA. The CDR3 DNA sequence: TGTGCCAGCAGCTTAGTCGCGTCTAGTTCATGGTCTAGTGAGCAGTTCTTC. Protein product: CASSLVASSSWSSEQFF.

This clonotype appeared a few times. The rearrangement uses TRBV28 and TRBJ2-7; 7 positions agree with TRBD2. There are 15 residues in the CDR3. V dropped 4 bases and J dropped 2; count of bases not matched to a gene: 8. Germline V gene sequence: CDR1 MDHEN, CDR2 SYDVKM. CDR3 sequence: CASSWSPGGPYEQYF. The CDR3 DNA reads TGTGCCAGCAGTTGGTCTCCGGGAGGTCCCTACGAGCAGTACTTC.

In its sample, this clonotype was seen a few times. V gene TRBV6-1 combines with J gene TRBJ2-3, with a tentative D call TRBD2 (6 bases). This CDR3 spans 15 amino acids. CDR1 is MNHNS, CDR2 SASEGT, per germline. V was clipped by 5 bases and J by 2 bases, with 14 bases between them. The chain's CDR3 is CASSSSGDLTDTQYF. CDR3 nucleotide sequence: TGTGCCAGCAGTAGTAGCGGAGACCTCACAGATACGCAGTATTTT.

The chain is built from TRBV7-2 and TRBJ2-7; D call uncertain. Trimming removed 2 bases from V and 0 bases from J, with 8 bases in between. CDR1 and CDR2 from the germline V gene are SGHTA and FQGNSA. The CDR3 totals 14 residues. The DNA for the CDR3 is TGTGCCAGCAGCTTAATCGGCAACTCCTACGAGCAGTACTTC. It specifies CASSLIGNSYEQYF.

The chain joins TRBV19 to TRBJ1-1, with 7 bases aligning to TRBD1. Germline V CDR1 and CDR2: LNHDA, SQIVND (reference sequence). Trimming removed 5 bases from V and 1 base from J; junction bases left unmatched: 4. The CDR3 consists of 14 residues. This CDR3 is CASSVGQPNTEAFF. The CDR3 coding sequence is TGTGCCAGTAGTGTGGGACAGCCGAACACTGAAGCTTTCTTT.

The chain recombines TRBV12-5 with TRBJ2-1; no reliable D call. CDR1 and CDR2 (germline): LGHNT, FRNRAP. The length of the CDR3 is 12 residues. V lost 5 bases and J 4 bases, leaving 6 bases between the germline ends. The CDR3 DNA sequence: TGTGCTAGTGGTCCATCTTACAATGAGCAGTTCTTC. Protein: CASGPSYNEQFF.

This clonotype was seen repeatedly, ten times or more. This chain joins TRBV9 and TRBJ2-7; 8 positions agree with TRBD2. V shed 4 bases, J shed 6 bases, and the junction held 9 bases outside the gene matches. In germline, CDR1 is SGDLS, CDR2 YYNGEE. This CDR3 comprises 14 residues. As DNA, the CDR3 is TGTGCCAGCAGCCTGGGACTAGGAGGGGGCGAGCAGTACTTC. This encodes CASSLGLGGGEQYF.

This clonotype was seen a handful of times. This chain joins TRBV20-1 and TRBJ2-7; unclear D gene. This CDR3 has 15 residues. Per germline, CDR1 DFQATT and CDR2 SNEGSKA (reference sequence). V shed 6 bases and J shed 3 bases, with 21 bases lying between them. CDR3 sequence: CSAPGSSLGHYEQYF. The CDR3 DNA reads TGCAGTGCCCCGGGTTCCTCCCTCGGGCACTACGAGCAGTACTTC.

This clonotype has just a few counts. This sequence joins TRBV27 and TRBJ2-1, with D uncertain. There are 11 residues in the CDR3. Germline values: CDR1 MNHEY, CDR2 SMNVEV (reference sequence). The germline V and J ends were trimmed by 7 bases and 9 bases, with 10 bases remaining between them. CDR3 in DNA: TGTGCCAGCATGTCCCCACCTGAGCAGTTCTTC. The encoded protein is CASMSPPEQFF.

This clonotype has a single count. This chain links TRBV20-1 with TRBJ2-7; 8 bases line up with TRBD2. CDR1 is DFQATT, CDR2 SNEGSKA, per germline (reference sequence). CDR3 length equals 15 residues. After removal of 6 bases from V and 9 bases from J, the junction contained 19 bases not matched to a gene. The CDR3 DNA follows: TGCAGTGCCCGTCCCGGCGGGAGGACGGTTGGTGCGCAGTACTTC. It translates to CSARPGGRTVGAQYF.

This clonotype is medium-sized by share. This chain links TRBV7-9 with TRBJ2-2, with no clear D. Germline V CDR1 and CDR2: SEHNR, FQNEAQ (reference sequence). V was cut by 1 base and J by 10 bases, with 7 bases left in between. The CDR3 consists of 12 residues. The CDR3 is CASSLELVELFF. CDR3 nucleotides: TGTGCCAGCAGCTTAGAGCTAGTGGAGCTGTTTTTT. The whole variable domain, remainder taken from reference TRBV7-9 and TRBJ2-2, is DTGVSQNPRHKITKRGQNVTFRCDPISEHNRLYWYRQTLGQGPEFLTYFQNEAQLEKSRLLSDRFSAERPKGSFSTLEIQRTEQGDSAMYLCASSLELVELFFGEGSRLTVL.

This clonotype occurred many times. The V gene is TRBV7-9, the J gene TRBJ1-1; 7 bases are a match to TRBD1. CDR1 is SEHNR and CDR2 is FQNEAQ in the germline V gene (reference sequence). CDR3 size: 14 residues. J gave up 6 bases and V 5 bases, and 9 bases lay outside the gene matches. The CDR3 spells CASSPRQGGSEAFF. The CDR3 bases are TGTGCCAGCAGCCCCAGACAGGGCGGCTCTGAAGCTTTCTTT.

The rearrangement links TRBV4-1 to TRBJ2-1, with a possible D match to TRBD1 (6 bases). The V and J ends lost 1 base and 6 bases respectively, with 13 bases between them. The germline gives CDR1 MGHRA, CDR2 YSYEKL. The length of the CDR3 is 15 residues. CDR3 loop: CASSQADQGFNEQFF. In nucleotides, the CDR3 is TGCGCCAGCAGCCAAGCGGACCAGGGGTTCAATGAGCAGTTCTTC.

A word on this clonotype: Sequence at one end of the junction differs from germline and may be a read error. CDR3 DNA sequence: TGTACCAGCAGCCTGGGGGGGACAGACTATGGCTACACCTTC. It specifies CTSSLGGTDYGYTF. The V call is TRBV3-1, the J call TRBJ1-2; 7 nucleotides line up with TRBD1. CDR1 is LGHDT, CDR2 YNNKEL, per germline (reference sequence). CDR3 length: 14 amino acids.

This clonotype has just one count. This may come from a read error, since a much larger clone is one base off. The rearrangement uses TRBV20-1 and TRBJ2-7; D might be TRBD2 (5 bases). CDR3 length: 13 residues. Germline loops: CDR1 DFQATT, CDR2 SNEGSKA (reference sequence). The CDR3 DNA follows: TGCGGTGCTAGACCGCGGACTGTCTACGAGCAGTACTTC. It is translated as CGARPRTVYEQYF.

The chain combines TRBV2 with TRBJ2-7; a weak D match, TRBD1 (5 bases). V was shortened by 7 bases and J by 0 bases, with 10 bases between the two germline ends. Germline assignment: CDR1 SNHLY and CDR2 FYNNEI. This CDR3 contains 13 residues. Here the CDR3 reads CASTGSVSYEQYF. CDR3 in DNA: TGTGCCAGCACAGGGTCCGTCTCCTACGAGCAGTACTTC. The whole variable domain, filled in from reference TRBV2 and TRBJ2-7, reads EPEVTQTPSHQVTQMGQEVILRCVPISNHLYFYWYRQILGQKVEFLVSFYNNEISEKSEIFDDQFSVERPDGSNFTLKIRSTKLEDSAMYFCASTGSVSYEQYFGPGTRLTVT.

The chain is built from TRBV4-3 and TRBJ2-1; D is unresolved. This CDR3 is built from 12 residues. The germline V and J ends were trimmed by 0 bases and 7 bases, with 4 bases remaining between them. CDR1 is LGHNA, CDR2 YSLEER, per germline. CDR3 residues: CASSQDLNEQFF. The CDR3 nucleotides are TGCGCCAGCAGCCAAGATTTGAATGAGCAGTTCTTC.

This chain joins TRBV24-1 and TRBJ2-1; D perhaps matches TRBD1 (5 bases). The CDR3 contains 17 residues. V gave up 6 bases and J gave up 4 bases, with 21 bases separating them. Germline V gene data show CDR1 as KGHDR and CDR2 as SFDVKD. The CDR3 is CATSQSPLIGAYNEQFF. CDR3 DNA sequence: TGTGCCACCAGTCAATCCCCCCTTATAGGGGCATACAATGAGCAGTTCTTC.

This clonotype came up a few times. The chain joins TRBV5-1 to TRBJ2-3; D may be TRBD1 (5 bases). V was clipped by 5 bases and J by 4 bases, with 14 bases between them. The CDR3 consists of 14 residues. CDR1 and CDR2 from the germline V gene are SGHRS and YFSETQ. CDR3 sequence (DNA): TGCGCCAGCAGGGATCCCCTCAGGGCAGATACGCAGTATTTT. As protein: CASRDPLRADTQYF.

This clonotype was detected ten times or more. The chain links TRBV20-1 to TRBJ2-7, with D possibly being TRBD1 or TRBD2 (5 bases each). Germline V lookup: CDR1 DFQATT, CDR2 SNEGSKA (reference sequence). Deletions cut 0 bases from V and 3 bases from J, with 9 bases between. The CDR3 length is 13 residues. DNA of the CDR3: TGCAGTGCTAGAGATTGGGACGGCTACGAGCAGTACTTC. It specifies CSARDWDGYEQYF.